This TCR beta chain derives from a study of CD8+ T cells in alopecia areata. General study points: Scalp repertoires also include resident alphabeta T cells from normal skin. Whether baseline CD8+ expansion is linked to response remains uncertain, given a single nonresponder.

A note on this clone: Its antigen is as yet unknown.

Trimming took off 7 bases at V and 4 bases at J, with 13 bases between the two ends. Germline values: CDR1 SEHNR, CDR2 FQNEAQ (reference sequence). The CDR3 contains 13 residues. RNA was extracted and reverse transcribed into cDNA as the sequencing template. Libraries were prepared by immunoSEQ multiplex PCR; TCRdb keeps only in-frame clonotypes and omits some of them. The sample carries approximately 150,000 clones, around three fifths recorded once. Treatment given: oral pan-JAK inhibitor, 5-10 mg twice daily. Those with alopecia areata gave lesional scalp punch biopsies and peripheral blood. The source of this sequence is a human donor with alopecia areata. The sequencing here drew on CD4+ T cells sorted from blood, taken at week 24, from a patient treated with tofacitinib. The rearrangement links TRBV7-9 to TRBJ1-1; no clear D. Here the CDR3 reads CASTSALGTEAFF. The CDR3 bases are TGTGCCAGCACCTCGGCCTTGGGCACTGAAGCTTTCTTT.